A single sample gave rise to the 5 T cell receptor beta chains below, sequenced in a study of OX40 agonist ivuxolimab in advanced cancers. Here immunoSEQ multiplex PCR was the method, and the copy in TCRdb shows in-frame clones only, minus some. The sample includes about 43,000 clones, around 86% seen only once; the top ten take more than 13%. Sequenced here: CD4+ or CD8+ T cells sorted from blood, sampled in a trial of the OX40 agonist ivuxolimab. Receptors were obtained from an adult with an advanced solid tumor such as melanoma, head and neck, liver or kidney cancer.

DNA of the CDR3: TGTGCCAGCAGTTCGTCTCGGGACAGGGTGAGTCAGCCCCAGCATTTT. This translates into CASSSSRDRVSQPQHF. The rearrangement uses TRBV27 and TRBJ1-5; 9 bases fit TRBD1. CDR3 length: 16 residues. V gave up 4 bases and J gave up 6 bases; unmatched junction bases: 10. CDR1 and CDR2 from the germline V gene are MNHEY and SMNVEV (reference sequence).

The chain is built from TRBV28 and TRBJ1-5; 12 positions match TRBD1. The germline V gene has CDR1 MDHEN and CDR2 SYDVKM. The V and J ends lost 6 bases and 6 bases, in that order; junction bases with no gene match: 15. This CDR3 is 18 amino acids long. The CDR3 protein is CASSQDRSGTGGIQPQHF. The CDR3 nucleotides are TGTGCCAGCAGCCAGGACCGGAGCGGGACAGGGGGCATTCAGCCCCAGCATTTT.

The J gene is TRBJ2-5, the V gene TRBV6-5, with a tentative D call TRBD1 (6 bases). This CDR3 is 14 amino acids long. CDR1 is MNHEY and CDR2 is SVGAGI in the germline V gene. The V end lost 5 bases, the J end lost 2 bases, and 12 bases lay between the germline ends. The CDR3 loop reads CASSAGTQQETQYF. As DNA, the CDR3 is TGTGCCAGCAGTGCAGGGACACAACAAGAGACCCAGTACTTC.

This clone was observed a few times. This sample includes further DNA sequences coding for the same CDR3. The chain carries TRBV19 and TRBJ2-3; TRBD1 aligns across 10 bases. With V trimmed by 6 bases and J by 1 base, 4 bases remained unmatched. There are 15 residues in the CDR3. CDR1 is LNHDA and CDR2 is SQIVND in the germline V gene (reference sequence). Written as DNA, the CDR3 is TGTGCCAGTAGCCCCGGGACAGGGGGCACAGATACGCAGTATTTT. It yields the protein CASSPGTGGTDTQYF.

Within the sample, this clone is medium-sized (0.01 to 0.1%). The CDR3 protein is CASSQDGGAYEQYF. The CDR3 DNA follows: TGCGCCAGCAGCCAAGATGGGGGGGCCTACGAGCAGTACTTC. V is TRBV4-3 and J is TRBJ2-7, with 7 bases that match TRBD2. CDR1 and CDR2 (germline): LGHNA, YSLEER. This CDR3 region has 14 residues. V lost 0 bases, J lost 2 bases, and 1 base stayed unmatched.